This T cell receptor beta chain is drawn from a study of T cell responses to AZD1222 COVID-19 vaccine. Findings of the study overall: Spike regions recognized by vaccine-associated CD4 TCRs spanned the protein, led by 160-218 and 743-854. Among those given AZD1222, only five or six were seropositive at baseline. The donor cohort was predominantly white British with a female majority, and clonal diversity may have been underestimated.

With respect to this clone: The antigen is not known.

Only in-frame clones appear in the TCRdb table, and some are missing; sequencing was by immunoSEQ multiplex PCR. Seen here are 70,000 to 95,000 clones, 85% to 95% observed once, and the top ten hold around 8%. The CDR3 length is 15 residues. Trimming removed 3 bases from V and 3 bases from J, with 11 bases in between. The germline gives CDR1 KGHSH, CDR2 LQKENI. The chain carries TRBV18 and TRBJ2-2, with a tentative D call TRBD2 (6 bases). The source was peripheral blood, collected 28 days after the second AZD1222 dose. This TCR derives from an adult who received the AZD1222 COVID-19 vaccine. The CDR3 DNA follows: TGTGCCAGCTCACCGGGACTCCTTCACACCGGGGAGCTGTTTTTT. This encodes CASSPGLLHTGELFF.